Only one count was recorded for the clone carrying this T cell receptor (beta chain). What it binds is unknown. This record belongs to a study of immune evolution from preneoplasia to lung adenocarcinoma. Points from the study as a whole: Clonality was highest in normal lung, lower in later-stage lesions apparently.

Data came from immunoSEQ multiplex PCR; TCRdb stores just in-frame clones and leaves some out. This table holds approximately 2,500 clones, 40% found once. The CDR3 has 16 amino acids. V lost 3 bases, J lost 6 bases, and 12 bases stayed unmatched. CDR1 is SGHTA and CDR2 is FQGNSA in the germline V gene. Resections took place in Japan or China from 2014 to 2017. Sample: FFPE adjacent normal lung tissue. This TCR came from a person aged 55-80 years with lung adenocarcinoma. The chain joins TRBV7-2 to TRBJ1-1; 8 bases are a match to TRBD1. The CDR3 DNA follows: TGTGCCAGCAGCTTTCGACAGGGGAGGGGGGTCGCTGAAGCTTTCTTT. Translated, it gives CASSFRQGRGVAEAFF.